The T cell receptor (beta chain) under discussion was sequenced for a study of T-cell memory formation after mild COVID-19. Points from the study as a whole: Several responding clones turned up in pre-infection memory, indicating that cross-reactive memory may have taken part. CD4+ contracting clones were found mainly in CM and EM, and CD8+ ones in EMRA.

The germline V gene encodes CDR1 SEHNR and CDR2 FQNEAQ (reference sequence). V dropped 6 bases and J dropped 8 bases, with 14 bases sitting between them. CDR3 length equals 14 residues. Using constant-segment primers, 5'RACE produced TCR alpha and TCR beta cDNA libraries carrying sample barcodes and UMIs. Using its own MiXCR run on the 5' RACE reads, TCRdb lists one record per CDR3 protein. The sample carries around 500,000 distinct CDR3 sequences, around a sixth recorded once. As concerns this clonotype: Its specificity is not known.

This clonotype originated in an adult woman who had mild COVID-19 (a few samples of this study predate the infection). Cell type and time point are not known. Sequenced input: PBMCs or a T cell subset sorted from them (not recorded which). The V gene is TRBV7-9, the J gene TRBJ1-6; no clear D. CDR3 protein: CASRPHREHSPLHF. The CDR3 DNA reads TGTGCCAGCAGGCCTCATAGGGAGCATTCACCCCTCCACTTT.